This T cell receptor (beta chain) derives from a study of regulatory T cells in long-lasting Graves disease listed by TCRdb under 2021. A note on the overall study: Persistent Graves' disease meant more than 5 years of antithyroid drug treatment with TSH receptor autoantibodies that stayed positive. Peripheral blood TCR sequencing and RNA sequencing compared persistent Graves' disease patients with newly diagnosed Graves' disease patients. The study took place in China and was registered as a clinical trial. TCR sequencing covered roughly 13 persistent and approximately 20 newly diagnosed Graves' disease patients, around 35 samples in total. In the clinical cohort, patients with persistent Graves' disease had used antithyroid drugs for an average of roughly ten years.

This clonotype was seen repeatedly, ten times or more. It lacks a known antigen. Per-base qualities were not stored, and no clone one base away is much larger. The method was multiplex PCR. Instrument on record: Illumina HiSeq 4000. iRepertoire HTBI primers and Arm-PCR amplification of CDR3 regions were used to construct TCR beta libraries. Before sequencing, the PCR products underwent gel purification. As for the original processing: Gene usage analysis of CDR3 amino acid clonotypes relied on the approximately 60 TRBV and 13 to 15 TRBJ segments identified across samples. COPE and FqMerger were used to merge filtered high-quality paired reads into contigs. Contigs were aligned with BLAST to IMGT TRBV, TRBD and TRBJ reference genes, and CDR3 was defined per IMGT. Any clonotype with a frequency above 0.1% was classified as a highly expanded clone. Repertoire diversity was measured by Shannon entropy, and V-J evenness by the Gini coefficient. A clonotype was considered public if more than one individual shared it. The public reads were quality trimmed at Q25 with fastp and then assembled into clones with MiXCR by TCRdb, keeping productive beta chains. Rows are combined by CDR3 protein, so each entry shows the most common genes and DNA. These V and J calls rely on TCRdb rather than the paper's analysis. This sample holds approximately 290,000 distinct CDR3 sequences; 20% to 25% were observed only once. Of the sample, roughly three fifths is held by the ten largest clones.

The germline V gene (reference sequence) gives CDR1 as GTSNPN and CDR2 as SVGIG. Germline trimming: 4 bases from V, 7 bases from J; junction bases outside gene matches: 7. Taken from cysteine to phenylalanine, the CDR3 has 12 residues. CDR3 DNA is the only sequence kept; it has 36 bases, read in frame from the first base. The sample's time point label is to be understood as: persistent/refractory GD, antithyroid drugs over 5 years with positive TRAb. For both TCR sequencing and RNA sequencing, RNA was extracted from PBMCs using TRIzol. Graves' disease was diagnosed according to American Thyroid Association guidelines. Patients were recruited from an endocrinology department in Xi'an, China. Each patient gave about 10 milliliters of peripheral blood, collected in an EDTA anticoagulant tube. Ficoll Paque Plus density gradient separation was used to isolate PBMCs, and no further T cell sorting was done. An Agilent 2100 Bioanalyzer and agarose gel were used to check RNA quality, and a NanoDrop 2000 was used to measure RNA concentration.

Broad study findings and their caveats: The study examined only peripheral blood because the primary lesion, thyroid tissue, could not be accessed. Patients with persistent disease shared more public clonotypes (over 2,500) than newly diagnosed patients did (around 1,000). Preferential use of TRBV28, TRBJ1-2 and TRBJ2-5 was observed in persistent disease, whereas TRBV20-1 and TRBJ2-1 were favored in newly diagnosed disease. The authors noted that the small sample size was a limitation that may lower accuracy. Persistent Graves' disease patients showed lower TCR Shannon entropy and fewer highly expanded clones than newly diagnosed patients, suggesting clonal expansion. Sequencing and analysis were restricted to the TCR beta chain.

The TCR comes from a female donor with Graves disease. The chain uses TRBV30 and TRBJ2-7; 7 junctional bases match TRBD2. The sequences come from peripheral blood mononuclear cells (PBMCs), collected when the disease was refractory, from a patient treated with antithyroid drugs. The CDR3: CAWTWGGNEQYF. The DNA reads as follows: TGTGCCTGGACCTGGGGGGGGAATGAGCAGTACTTC.